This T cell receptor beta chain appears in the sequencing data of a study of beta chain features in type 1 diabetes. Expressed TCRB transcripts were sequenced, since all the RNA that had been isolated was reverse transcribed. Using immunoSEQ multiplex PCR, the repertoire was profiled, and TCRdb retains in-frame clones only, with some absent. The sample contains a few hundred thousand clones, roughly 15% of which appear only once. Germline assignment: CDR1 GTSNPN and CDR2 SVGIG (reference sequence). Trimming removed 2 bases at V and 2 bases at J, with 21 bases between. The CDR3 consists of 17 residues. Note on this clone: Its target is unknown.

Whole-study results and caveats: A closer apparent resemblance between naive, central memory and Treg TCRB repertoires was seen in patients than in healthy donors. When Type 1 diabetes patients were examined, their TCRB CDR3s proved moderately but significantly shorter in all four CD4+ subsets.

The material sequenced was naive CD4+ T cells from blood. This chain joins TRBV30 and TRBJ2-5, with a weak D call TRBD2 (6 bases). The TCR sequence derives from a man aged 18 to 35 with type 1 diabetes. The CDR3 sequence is CAWSHRTRAGLQETQYF. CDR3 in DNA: TGTGCCTGGAGTCATAGGACCCGGGCAGGACTACAAGAGACCCAGTACTTC.